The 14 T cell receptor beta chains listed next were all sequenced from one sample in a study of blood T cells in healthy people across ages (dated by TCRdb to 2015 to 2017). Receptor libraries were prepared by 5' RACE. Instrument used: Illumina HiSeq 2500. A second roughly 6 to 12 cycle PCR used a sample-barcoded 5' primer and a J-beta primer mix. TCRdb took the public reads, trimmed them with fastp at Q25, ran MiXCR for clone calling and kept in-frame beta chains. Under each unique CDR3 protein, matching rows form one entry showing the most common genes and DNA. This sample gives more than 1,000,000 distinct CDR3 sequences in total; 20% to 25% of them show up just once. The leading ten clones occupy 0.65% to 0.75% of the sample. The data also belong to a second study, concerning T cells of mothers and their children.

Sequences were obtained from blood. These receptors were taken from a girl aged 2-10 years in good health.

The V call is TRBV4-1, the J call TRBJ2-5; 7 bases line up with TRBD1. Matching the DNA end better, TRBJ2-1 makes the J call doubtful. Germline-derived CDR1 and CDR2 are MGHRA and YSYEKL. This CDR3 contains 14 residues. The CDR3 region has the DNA TGCGCCAGCAGCCAGGAACAGGGGAACAATGAGCAGTTCTTC. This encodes CASSQEQGNNEQFF.

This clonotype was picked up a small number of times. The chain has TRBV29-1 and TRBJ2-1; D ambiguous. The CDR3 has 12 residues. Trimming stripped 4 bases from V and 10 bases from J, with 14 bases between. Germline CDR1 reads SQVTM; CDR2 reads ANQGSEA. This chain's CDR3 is CSVVPPGYEQFF. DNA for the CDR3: TGCAGCGTTGTCCCCCCGGGTTACGAGCAGTTCTTC.

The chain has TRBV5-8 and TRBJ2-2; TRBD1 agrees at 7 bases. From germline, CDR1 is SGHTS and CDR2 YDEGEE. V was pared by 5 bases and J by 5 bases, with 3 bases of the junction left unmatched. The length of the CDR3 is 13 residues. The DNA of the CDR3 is TGTGCCAGCAGGTTGACAGGGACCGGGGAGCTGTTTTTT. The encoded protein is CASRLTGTGELFF.

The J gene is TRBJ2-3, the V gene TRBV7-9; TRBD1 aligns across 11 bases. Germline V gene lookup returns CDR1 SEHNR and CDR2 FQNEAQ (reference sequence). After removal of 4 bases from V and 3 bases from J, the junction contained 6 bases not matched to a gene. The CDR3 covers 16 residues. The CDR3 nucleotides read TGTGCCAGCAGCTACGGGACAGGGGGTTTTACAGATACGCAGTATTTT. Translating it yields CASSYGTGGFTDTQYF.

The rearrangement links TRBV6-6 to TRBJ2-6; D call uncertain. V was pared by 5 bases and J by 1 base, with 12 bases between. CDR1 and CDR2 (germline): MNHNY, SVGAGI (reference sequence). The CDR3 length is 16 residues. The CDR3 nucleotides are TGTGCCAGCAGTCCCCTTAGACGGTCTGGGGCCAACGTCCTGACTTTC. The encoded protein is CASSPLRRSGANVLTF.

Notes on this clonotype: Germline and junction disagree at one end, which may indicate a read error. In nucleotides, the CDR3 is TGTGCCATCGGCACCACTGCGACAGGGGCGTCCCCTCTCTCCAACGAGCAGTACTTC. This codes for CAIGTTATGASPLSNEQYF. The chain joins TRBV10-3 to TRBJ2-7; 8 bases map to TRBD1. The germline CDR1 and CDR2 sequences are ENHRY and SYGVKD. The CDR3 extends over 19 amino acids.

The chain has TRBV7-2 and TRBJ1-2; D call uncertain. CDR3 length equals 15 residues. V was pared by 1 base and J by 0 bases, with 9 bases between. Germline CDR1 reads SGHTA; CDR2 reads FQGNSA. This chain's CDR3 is CASSLGEVPNYGYTF. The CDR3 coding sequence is TGTGCCAGCAGCTTAGGGGAGGTCCCTAACTATGGCTACACCTTC.

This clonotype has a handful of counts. CDR3 protein: CSASLAGWQETQYF. Here the CDR3 DNA reads TGCAGTGCTAGTTTAGCGGGGTGGCAAGAGACCCAGTACTTC. The chain couples TRBV20-1 to TRBJ2-5; 8 positions match TRBD2. The CDR3 sequence is 14 residues long. Trimming at V came to 3 bases and at J to 2 bases, leaving 5 bases not matched to a gene. Germline V lookup: CDR1 DFQATT, CDR2 SNEGSKA (reference sequence).

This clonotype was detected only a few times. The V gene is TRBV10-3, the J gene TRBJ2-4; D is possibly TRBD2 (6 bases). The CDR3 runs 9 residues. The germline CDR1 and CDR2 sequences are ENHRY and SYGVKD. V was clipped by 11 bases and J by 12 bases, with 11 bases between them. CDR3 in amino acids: CAPRRGQYF. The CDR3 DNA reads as TGTGCCCCTAGGAGGGGTCAGTACTTC.

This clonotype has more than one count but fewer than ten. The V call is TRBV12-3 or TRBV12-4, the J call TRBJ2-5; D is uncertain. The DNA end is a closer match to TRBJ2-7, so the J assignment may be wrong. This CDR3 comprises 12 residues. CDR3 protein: CASTSLGHEQYF. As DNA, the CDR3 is TGTGCCAGCACCTCCCTCGGACACGAGCAGTACTTC.

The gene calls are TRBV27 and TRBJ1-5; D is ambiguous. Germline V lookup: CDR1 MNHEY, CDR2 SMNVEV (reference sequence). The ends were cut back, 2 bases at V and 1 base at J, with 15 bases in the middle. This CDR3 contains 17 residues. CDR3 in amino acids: CASSLIGSSGSNQPQHF. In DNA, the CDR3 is TGTGCCAGCAGTTTAATAGGCTCCTCGGGGAGCAATCAGCCCCAGCATTTT.

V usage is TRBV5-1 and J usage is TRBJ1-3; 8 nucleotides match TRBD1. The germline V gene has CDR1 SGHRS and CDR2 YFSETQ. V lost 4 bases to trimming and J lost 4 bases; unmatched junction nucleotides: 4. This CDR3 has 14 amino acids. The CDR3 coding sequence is TGCGCCAGCAGCATAGGGACAGGAGGAAACACCATATATTTT. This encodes CASSIGTGGNTIYF.

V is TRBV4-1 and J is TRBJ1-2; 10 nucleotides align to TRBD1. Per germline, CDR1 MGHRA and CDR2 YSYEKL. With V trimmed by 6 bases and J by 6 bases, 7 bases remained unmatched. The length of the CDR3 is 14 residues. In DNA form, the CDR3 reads TGCGCCAGCAGATTACCTGGGACAGGGGATGGCTACACCTTC. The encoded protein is CASRLPGTGDGYTF.

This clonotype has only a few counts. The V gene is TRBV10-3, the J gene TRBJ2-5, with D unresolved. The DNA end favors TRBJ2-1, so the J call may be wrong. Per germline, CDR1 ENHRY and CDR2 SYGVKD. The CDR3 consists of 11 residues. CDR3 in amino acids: CAIRIGNEQFF. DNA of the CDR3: TGTGCCATAAGGATTGGTAATGAGCAGTTCTTC.